The source of this T cell receptor beta chain is a study of OX40 agonist ivuxolimab in advanced cancers. With V trimmed by 5 bases and J by 4 bases, 5 bases remained unmatched. The CDR3 length is 13 residues. Germline CDR1 and CDR2: SEHNR and FQNEAQ (reference sequence). Libraries were prepared by immunoSEQ multiplex PCR; TCRdb keeps only in-frame clonotypes and omits some of them. Altogether approximately 76,000 clones are present, 94% being singletons, with the ten largest covering roughly 11%. This sequence was found in an adult with an advanced solid tumor such as melanoma, head and neck, liver or kidney cancer. The gene calls are TRBV7-9 and TRBJ2-7; 7 nucleotides align to TRBD1. The material sequenced was CD4+ or CD8+ T cells sorted from blood, taken in a trial of the OX40 agonist ivuxolimab. CDR3: CASSQGGSYEQYF. The CDR3 DNA sequence: TGTGCCAGCAGCCAAGGGGGCTCGTACGAGCAGTACTTC. Complete variable domain (other parts from reference TRBV7-9 and TRBJ2-7): DTGVSQNPRHKITKRGQNVTFRCDPISEHNRLYWYRQTLGQGPEFLTYFQNEAQLEKSRLLSDRFSAERPKGSFSTLEIQRTEQGDSAMYLCASSQGGSYEQYFGPGTRLTVT.